This T cell receptor beta chain was documented in a study of cytomegalovirus exposure and HLA in healthy donors. Overall study results and limits: Within the 95 to 150 validation repertoires, first-cohort TCR clusters tended to co-occur, according to a later analysis. The study recorded more than 150 TCR beta chains that were cytomegalovirus-associated. Rare TCR sequences dominated, though some public TCRs recurred in many donors.

The roughly 120-subject validation cohort, separate from the roughly 700-subject first cohort, included the donors. TCRdb keeps only in-frame clones here, not all; method: immunoSEQ multiplex PCR. The sample has 100,000 to 150,000 clones; around nine tenths are singletons. The CDR3 has 18 amino acids. Germline V gives CDR1 SGHRS, CDR2 YFSETQ. Trimming took 0 bases from V and 0 from J, leaving 19 bases between them. Concerning this clone itself: Its cognate antigen is unknown.

The specimen sequenced was PBMCs. The chain combines TRBV5-1 with TRBJ2-7; unclear D gene. This clonotype originated in a woman between 18 and 29 years old in good health and CMV-seronegative. The CDR3 sequence is CASSLDKRSAQSSYEQYF. The CDR3 bases are TGCGCCAGCAGCTTGGACAAAAGGTCAGCGCAAAGCTCCTACGAGCAGTACTTC.